What follows are 32 T cell receptor delta chains derived from one specimen sequenced in a study of gamma-delta T cells after stem cell transplantation. TCRdb reran clone calling via CATT on the RT-PCR reads. The repertoire holds 2,900 or so delta-chain clones, 2.5% to 3% seen once, with roughly a fifth in the top ten. Sequencing was done on a sample of gamma-delta T cells. These receptors all come from a human donor. It is not recorded whose cells these are; they may come from a transplant donor.

This clone was counted between two and nine times. For this DNA, TCRdb reports the protein of a much larger clone, which diverges at residue 5, most likely from a read error; the protein presented here is translated directly from the DNA. The chain has TRDV2 and TRDJ1, with D possibly being TRDD3 (6 bases). The ends were cut back, 4 bases at V and 3 bases at J, with 20 bases in the middle. Germline CDR1 and CDR2: GEAIGNYY and EKD. The length of the CDR3 is 16 residues. The CDR3 spells CACESLGGEAADKLIF. Here the CDR3 DNA reads TGTGCCTGTGAATCCCTTGGGGGCGAGGCCGCCGATAAACTCATCTTT.

Worth noting for this clone: Possible read error: a much larger clone is one base away. The chain couples TRDV2 to TRDJ1, with 12 bases lining up with TRDD3. The length of the CDR3 is 24 residues. From germline, CDR1 is GEAIGNYY and CDR2 EKD. V dropped 3 bases and J dropped 0; count of bases not matched to a gene: 28. CDR3 nucleotides: TGTGCCTGTGACTTTGTCTCCATCGGACTGAATGTGGCTGGGGGATACGGGGACACCGATAAACTCATCTTT. It encodes CACDFVSIGLNVAGGYGDTDKLIF.

This clone has only a few counts. The protein recorded in TCRdb matches a much larger clone and deviates from this DNA's translation at residue 17, suggesting a read error; the protein here is obtained by translating the DNA. This chain uses TRDV2 with TRDJ3; 12 nucleotides agree with TRDD3. Germline V CDR1 and CDR2: GEAIGNYY, EKD. CDR3 length: 19 amino acids. As DNA, the CDR3 is TGTGCCTGTGACACAATACTGGGGGATACCTCCTGGGACACCCGACAGGTGTTTTTC. Translating gives CACDTILGDTSWDTRQVFF.

Only a few counts were recorded for this clone. The chain carries TRDV2 and TRDJ1, with TRDD3 matching 7 bases. The CDR3 length is 22 residues. From germline, CDR1 is GEAIGNYY and CDR2 EKD. Germline trimming cut 0 bases from V and 1 base from J; bases unmatched to any gene: 25. CDR3 nucleotides: TGTGCCTGTGACACCGGGGCCCTACTGGTGGATACGGGTCTACGAGGCACCGATAAACTCATCTTT. Translated: CACDTGALLVDTGLRGTDKLIF.

Judged by abundance, this clone is medium-sized. Other DNA sequences in the same sample also yield this CDR3. V is TRDV2 and J is TRDJ1; 13 bases align to TRDD3. CDR3 length equals 16 residues. With 3 bases clipped from V and 5 bases from J, the junction kept 8 bases outside the gene matches. CDR1 GEAIGNYY and CDR2 EKD come from the germline V gene. The CDR3 DNA reads as TGTGCCTGTGACTCCTTACTGGGGGATACGCGAGATAAACTCATCTTT. Amino acids: CACDSLLGDTRDKLIF.

This clone was seen a handful of times. TCRdb's protein, taken from a much larger clone, differs from this DNA's translation at residue 4, likely owing to a read error; the protein displayed comes from the DNA. The CDR3 protein is CACGTAARTLANTDKLIF. CDR3 sequence (DNA): TGTGCCTGTGGCACTGCCGCCCGAACCCTCGCAAACACCGATAAACTCATCTTT. The rearrangement links TRDV2 to TRDJ1; D not resolved. The length of the CDR3 is 18 residues. Looked up from germline, CDR1 is GEAIGNYY and CDR2 is EKD. The V gene lost 5 bases and the J gene lost 0 bases, with 24 bases spanning the gap.

This clone appeared a few times. The protein recorded in TCRdb matches a much larger clone and deviates from this DNA's translation at residue 5, suggesting a read error; the protein here is obtained by translating the DNA. This rearrangement joins TRDV2 to TRDJ1, with a weak D call TRDD3 (6 bases). Trimming left V 3 bases short and J 4 bases short, with 11 bases between. The CDR3 runs 13 residues. Germline V gene sequence: CDR1 GEAIGNYY, CDR2 EKD. Written as DNA, the CDR3 is TGTGCCTGTGACTGGGTTGGGGGCGATAAACTCATCTTT. The encoded protein is CACDWVGGDKLIF.

A note on this clone: The protein TCRdb lists belongs to a much larger clone and differs from this DNA's translation at residue 5, which points to a read error; the protein shown is made from the DNA. V is TRDV2 and J is TRDJ2; tentative D call: TRDD3 (8 bases). The germline V gene encodes CDR1 GEAIGNYY and CDR2 EKD. V dropped 3 bases and J dropped 11 bases, with 33 bases sitting between them. The CDR3 is made up of 19 amino acids. CDR3 sequence (DNA): TGTGCCTGTGACGCCGTTCCTACGAGGGGCCCGGGGATACCCAGCCAACTCTTCTTT. Its protein is CACDAVPTRGPGIPSQLFF.

This clone is judged medium-sized. Other DNA sequences in the sample encode the same CDR3. V and J are TRDV2 and TRDJ1; TRDD3 matches at 12 bases. The V gene end was trimmed by 2 bases and the J gene end by 2 bases; junction bases not matched to a gene: 5. Germline V gene sequence: CDR1 GEAIGNYY, CDR2 EKD. The CDR3 has 16 amino acids. The CDR3 sequence: CACDNLGDTRTDKLIF. The DNA of the CDR3 is TGTGCCTGTGACAATCTGGGGGATACGCGTACCGATAAACTCATCTTT.

In its sample, this clone is medium-sized. Other DNA sequences from this sample encode an identical CDR3 as well. V and J are TRDV2 and TRDJ1, with 8 bases aligning to TRDD3. V shed 3 bases and J 0 bases; nucleotides not matched to a gene: 5. Germline-derived CDR1 and CDR2 are GEAIGNYY and EKD. The CDR3 has 15 residues. The CDR3 is CACDPLLGDTDKLIF. CDR3 in DNA: TGTGCCTGTGACCCTTTACTGGGGGACACCGATAAACTCATCTTT.

This clone appeared a few times. The TCRdb record carries a much larger clone's protein, which differs from this DNA's translation at residue 4; a read error is the likely cause, and the protein listed here is the DNA translation. This chain uses TRDV2 with TRDJ1; 10 bases match TRDD3. V lost 5 bases to trimming and J lost 4 bases; unmatched junction nucleotides: 9. This CDR3 region has 15 residues. Germline CDR1 and CDR2: GEAIGNYY and EKD. In DNA form, the CDR3 reads TGTGCCTGTGGCGGAATGGGGGATACTGACGATAAACTCATCTTT. The encoded protein is CACGGMGDTDDKLIF.

This clone is categorized as large. This sample includes further DNA sequences coding for the same CDR3. V usage is TRDV2 and J usage is TRDJ3; maybe TRDD3 (6 bases). CDR3 length: 21 residues. Per germline, CDR1 GEAIGNYY and CDR2 EKD. V was shortened by 0 bases and J by 0 bases, with 20 bases between the two germline ends. The CDR3 DNA reads as TGTGCCTGTGACACCGTGCGGCCGGGGGAGATCAGCTCCTGGGACACCCGACAGATGTTTTTC. Translating it yields CACDTVRPGEISSWDTRQMFF.

By share, this clone counts as large. This same CDR3 is encoded by further DNA sequences in the sample. The chain couples TRDV2 to TRDJ2; 10 positions agree with TRDD3. The CDR3 runs to 17 residues. The ends lost 3 bases at V and 8 bases at J; junction bases unmatched: 14. CDR1 is GEAIGNYY and CDR2 is EKD in the germline V gene. CDR3 DNA: TGTGCCTGTGACCCTCTTACTGGGGGATCCCGCTCCGCACAACTCTTCTTT. Translating it yields CACDPLTGGSRSAQLFF.

Comments on this clone: For this DNA, TCRdb reports the protein of a much larger clone, which diverges at residue 13, most likely from a read error; the protein presented here is translated directly from the DNA. The chain carries TRDV2 and TRDJ2; 7 bases map to TRDD2. Trimming removed 0 bases from V and 11 bases from J; junction bases left unmatched: 23. This CDR3 is built from 19 residues. Germline CDR1 is GEAIGNYY and CDR2 is EKD. The CDR3 nucleotides are TGTGCCTGTGACACCGTTCCTACGAGGGGCCCGGGGGTACCCAGCCAACTCTTCTTT. Protein: CACDTVPTRGPGVPSQLFF.

In its sample, this clone was seen a few times. TCRdb's entry gives the protein of a much larger clone, which mismatches this DNA's translation at residue 3, likely from a read error; the protein reported here is translated from the DNA. The rearrangement joins TRDV2 to TRDJ3; D might be TRDD3 (5 bases). In germline, CDR1 is GEAIGNYY, CDR2 EKD. CDR3 length equals 18 residues. The CDR3 DNA follows: TGTGCCCGTGACACCGGGGGGCCGAGCTCCTGGGACACCCGACAGATGTTTTTC. It encodes CARDTGGPSSWDTRQMFF.

Concerning this clone: The TCRdb record carries a much larger clone's protein, which differs from this DNA's translation at residue 7; a read error is the likely cause, and the protein listed here is the DNA translation. The chain recombines TRDV2 with TRDJ1; no definite D call. V was shortened by 2 bases and J by 0 bases, with 18 bases between the two germline ends. The CDR3 is made up of 17 amino acids. Germline V gene data show CDR1 as GEAIGNYY and CDR2 as EKD. CDR3 coding DNA: TGTGCCTGTGACAAGCTCCGCCCAAAGCCGTACACCGATAAACTCATCTTT. Encoded protein: CACDKLRPKPYTDKLIF.

This clone was detected only a few times. The rearrangement uses TRDV2 and TRDJ3; 10 bases line up with TRDD3. The V and J ends lost 2 bases and 1 base, in that order; junction bases with no gene match: 4. CDR1 and CDR2 from the germline V gene are GEAIGNYY and EKD. CDR3 length: 18 residues. The CDR3, as DNA: TGTGCCTGTGACAAAATGGGGGATACATCCTGGGACACCCGACAGATGTTTTTC. Translation gives CACDKMGDTSWDTRQMFF.

In regard to this clone: The TCRdb record carries a much larger clone's protein, which differs from this DNA's translation at residue 11; a read error is the likely cause, and the protein listed here is the DNA translation. The chain couples TRDV2 to TRDJ1; TRDD3 aligns across 9 bases. The CDR3 is 18 residues long. Germline CDR1 is GEAIGNYY and CDR2 is EKD. V dropped 3 bases and J dropped 1; count of bases not matched to a gene: 14. CDR3 coding DNA: TGTGCCTGTGACCGCCTACTGGGGGACCCCCGTACCACCGATAAACTCATCTTT. Protein: CACDRLLGDPRTTDKLIF.

The table lists this clone with a few counts. Relative to the germline gene, one junction end is altered; a read error may explain this. Additional DNA sequences in this sample encode the identical CDR3. V usage is TRDV2 and J usage is TRDJ1; 12 bases agree with TRDD3. The CDR3 is 15 amino acids. CDR1 GEAIGNYY and CDR2 EKD come from the germline V gene. The CDR3 nucleotides are TGCGCCTGTGACAAACTGGGGGATACCATCGATAAACTCATCTTT. It translates to CACDKLGDTIDKLIF.

This clone showed up just a few times. The TCRdb protein comes from a much larger clone and disagrees with this DNA's translation at residue 9, likely due to a read error; the protein given here is derived from the DNA. This sequence joins TRDV2 and TRDJ1; 9 positions match TRDD3. The CDR3 consists of 15 residues. The trim removed 3 bases at V and 2 bases at J, leaving 6 bases unmatched. CDR1 is GEAIGNYY and CDR2 is EKD in the germline V gene. CDR3 DNA sequence: TGTGCCTGTGACTCCCTGGGGGATTCAACCGATAAACTCATCTTT. Amino acids: CACDSLGDSTDKLIF.

As concerns this clone: TCRdb's listed protein matches a much larger clone and diverges from this DNA's translation at residue 8, likely through a read error; the protein shown comes from the DNA. The chain has TRDV2 and TRDJ1; 8 positions agree with TRDD3. Germline V gives CDR1 GEAIGNYY, CDR2 EKD. Germline trimming cut 2 bases from V and 8 bases from J; bases unmatched to any gene: 15. This CDR3 is built from 16 residues. The DNA of the CDR3 is TGTGCCTGTGACATACTGGGGGCCCAGGGTGGCTGGAAACTCATCTTT. This encodes CACDILGAQGGWKLIF.

This clone was counted a few times. Being one base from a much bigger clone, this may be a read error. The same CDR3 is also encoded by other DNA sequences in this sample. The chain combines TRDV2 with TRDJ2; the D gene is possibly TRDD3 (6 bases). CDR3 length: 18 residues. Trimming left V 0 bases short and J 8 bases short, with 24 bases between. Germline CDR1 is GEAIGNYY and CDR2 is EKD. The CDR3 bases are TGTGCCTGTGACACCCTGGGGACCCCCCAATCTTCGACGGCACAACTCTTCTTT. Translated: CACDTLGTPQSSTAQLFF.

A word on this clone: It is likely a read error: a sequence one base away is far more abundant. The same CDR3 also results from other DNA sequences found in this sample. This chain connects TRDV2 to TRDJ1, with a weak D call TRDD3 (6 bases). Looked up from germline, CDR1 is GEAIGNYY and CDR2 is EKD. CDR3 length equals 17 residues. The chain's CDR3 is CACDTSWGWGNTDKLIF. Written as DNA, the CDR3 is TGTGCCTGCGACACCTCCTGGGGATGGGGAAACACCGATAAACTCATCTTT.

Concerning this clone: A much larger clone lies a single base off, so this may be a read error. CDR3 nucleotides: TGTGCCTGTGGCACCCTCTCGGCGGCCGATAAACTCATCTTT. This encodes CACGTLSAADKLIF. The chain uses TRDV2 and TRDJ1; D gene ambiguous. The CDR3 is 14 residues long. CDR1 and CDR2 (germline): GEAIGNYY, EKD.

This clone occurred a few times. V and J are TRDV2 and TRDJ1; 8 positions match TRDD3. Losses at the gene ends were 0 bases for V and 1 base for J; bases not matched to a gene: 9. Germline CDR1 is GEAIGNYY and CDR2 is EKD. There are 17 residues in the CDR3. This CDR3 is CACDTLLGATSTDKLIF. The CDR3 DNA is TGTGCCTGTGACACCTTACTGGGGGCCACCTCCACCGATAAACTCATCTTT.

This clone was seen more than once but under ten times. As DNA, the CDR3 is TGTGCCTGTACCGCATTGGGATCCACCGATAAACTCATCTTT. It is translated as CACTALGSTDKLIF. The chain combines TRDV2 with TRDJ1; maybe TRDD3 (5 bases). Germline CDR1 and CDR2: GEAIGNYY and EKD. CDR3 length equals 14 residues. The ends were cut back, 6 bases at V and 1 base at J, with 14 bases in the middle.

The table lists this clone with a few counts. A far more abundant clone sits one base away, making this likely a read error. This same CDR3 is encoded by further DNA sequences in the sample. The V and J genes are TRDV2 and TRDJ3, with 12 bases identical to TRDD3. The CDR3 sequence is 23 residues long. Germline V CDR1 and CDR2: GEAIGNYY, EKD. This chain's CDR3 is CACDIVLTGGYPVGSWDTRQMFF. The DNA for the CDR3 is TGCGCCTGTGACATCGTGTTGACTGGGGGATACCCTGTGGGCTCCTGGGACACCCGACAGATGTTTTTC.

This clone was seen more than once but under ten times. This chain's CDR3 is CACDAVRTGGYASTDKLIF. CDR3 DNA: TGTGCCTGTGACGCGGTCCGTACTGGGGGATACGCTTCCACCGATAAACTCATCTTT. V usage is TRDV2 and J usage is TRDJ1; 13 nucleotides match TRDD3. V lost 3 bases to trimming and J lost 1 base; unmatched junction nucleotides: 13. Germline V gene lookup returns CDR1 GEAIGNYY and CDR2 EKD. This CDR3 spans 19 amino acids.

This clone was detected a few times. This likely stems from a read error, as it lies one base from a far larger clone. In the same sample, other DNA sequences code for this CDR3. The V gene is TRDV2, the J gene TRDJ1; 9 bases agree with TRDD3. Germline V gene sequence: CDR1 GEAIGNYY, CDR2 EKD. The V and J ends lost 2 bases and 5 bases, in that order; junction bases with no gene match: 8. There are 15 residues in the CDR3. CDR3 amino acids: CACDNLGDQDDKLIF. CDR3 in DNA: TGTGCCTGTGACAACCTGGGGGATCAGGATGATAAACTCATCTTT.

By frequency in the sample, this clone is medium-sized. V gene TRDV2 combines with J gene TRDJ1; 13 nucleotides align to TRDD3. The germline gives CDR1 GEAIGNYY, CDR2 EKD. The CDR3 consists of 18 residues. V dropped 3 bases and J dropped 2; count of bases not matched to a gene: 11. The CDR3 DNA sequence: TGTGCCTGTGACCCTTTACTGGGGGATACGCGCCGAACCGATAAACTCATCTTT. This translates into CACDPLLGDTRRTDKLIF.

This clone was counted between two and nine times. A read error is likely here: a far larger clone is one base away. Additional DNA sequences in this sample encode the identical CDR3. The CDR3 nucleotides read TGTGCCTGCGACACCGTAAGGGGGATACTTTCAACTTGGGCCGATAAACTCATCTTT. This sequence encodes CACDTVRGILSTWADKLIF. V gene TRDV2 combines with J gene TRDJ1; 9 positions match TRDD3. The germline CDR1 and CDR2 sequences are GEAIGNYY and EKD. This CDR3 is built from 19 residues.

This clone was detected only a few times. TCRdb's protein, taken from a much larger clone, differs from this DNA's translation at residue 14, likely owing to a read error; the protein displayed comes from the DNA. The chain employs TRDV2 and TRDJ1, with TRDD3 matching over 7 bases. This CDR3 spans 15 amino acids. Germline V CDR1 and CDR2: GEAIGNYY, EKD. The CDR3 protein is CACDKLGEYTDKLTF. The CDR3 DNA reads TGTGCCTGTGACAAATTGGGGGAATACACCGATAAACTCACCTTT.